The 13 T cell receptor beta chains reported below all come from one sample, sequenced in a study of blood T cell repertoires in COVID-19. The method was immunoSEQ multiplex PCR; TCRdb's version includes in-frame clones alone and lacks a portion of them. The data show some 150,000 clones, 80% seen once. What was sequenced was peripheral blood. These receptors were collected from a man aged 60 to 69 with active or convalescent COVID-19.

This rearrangement joins TRBV29-1 to TRBJ1-5; TRBD1 matches at 9 bases. Germline V gene sequence: CDR1 SQVTM, CDR2 ANQGSEA. With 2 bases clipped from V and 2 bases from J, the junction kept 10 bases outside the gene matches. The CDR3 spans 17 residues. CDR3 sequence reads: CSVELATGGAGNQPQHF. In nucleotides, the CDR3 is TGCAGCGTTGAATTGGCTACAGGGGGCGCGGGCAATCAGCCCCAGCATTTT.

A word on this clone: Other DNA sequences within the sample encode an identical CDR3. The chain links TRBV3-1 (or the pseudogene TRBV3-2) to TRBJ2-1; the D gene is possibly TRBD2 (5 bases). Germline V gene data show CDR1 as LGHDT and CDR2 as YNNKEL (reference sequence). The CDR3 length is 15 residues. Trimming cost V 1 base and J 7 bases, with 14 bases left between them. Here the CDR3 DNA reads TGTGCCAGCAGCCAAGGGCGGGCCTCTGGGAATGAGCAGTTCTTC. It translates to CASSQGRASGNEQFF.

This clone has a single count. The CDR3 protein is CASSLLQGRNSPLHF. DNA for the CDR3: TGTGCCAGCAGCTTGCTCCAGGGCCGCAATTCACCCCTCCACTTT. The chain uses TRBV7-8 and TRBJ1-6, with D tentatively TRBD1 (5 bases). Trimming removed 3 bases at V and 7 bases at J, with 13 bases between. CDR3 length: 15 residues. Germline CDR1 SGHVS, CDR2 FQNEAQ.

This rearrangement joins TRBV5-1 to TRBJ2-7; D gene unclear. Trimming removed 1 base from V and 0 bases from J, with 8 bases in between. Germline V lookup: CDR1 SGHRS, CDR2 YFSETQ. The CDR3 length is 14 residues. The CDR3 reads CASSLSRDSYEQYF. The CDR3, as DNA: TGCGCCAGCAGCTTGAGTCGAGACTCCTACGAGCAGTACTTC.

The chain recombines TRBV7-8 with TRBJ2-6, with D unresolved. This CDR3 has 13 residues. Germline CDR1 and CDR2: SGHVS and FQNEAQ. V was cut by 5 bases and J by 3 bases, with 5 bases left in between. The CDR3 DNA reads as TGTGCCAGCAGCCCGAGTGGGGCCAACGTCCTGACTTTC. This gives the protein CASSPSGANVLTF.

The chain employs TRBV3-1 (or the pseudogene TRBV3-2) and TRBJ2-5; perhaps TRBD2 as D (6 bases). The CDR3 is 15 amino acids. From germline, CDR1 is LGHDT and CDR2 YNNKEL (reference sequence). V was trimmed by 2 bases and J by 3 bases, leaving 13 bases between them. The CDR3 is CASSQPRGKEETQYF. In nucleotides, the CDR3 is TGTGCCAGCAGCCAACCCCGCGGGAAGGAAGAGACCCAGTACTTC.

Only one count was recorded for this clone. The conserved closing phenylalanine or tryptophan is absent in this CDR3, likely reflecting a read error. This sequence joins TRBV29-1 and TRBJ1-2; 9 bases map to TRBD1. V shed 7 bases and J 5 bases; nucleotides not matched to a gene: 5. The CDR3 has 12 residues. Germline V gene data show CDR1 as SQVTM and CDR2 as ANQGSEA. The CDR3 spells CSASDRGYGYTL. The CDR3 nucleotides are TGCAGCGCTTCGGACAGGGGATATGGCTACACCCTC.

J is TRBJ2-1 and V is TRBV7-6, with 11 nucleotides matching TRBD2. Germline V gene sequence: CDR1 SGHVS, CDR2 FNYEAQ. Losses at the gene ends were 5 bases for V and 10 bases for J; bases not matched to a gene: 10. The CDR3 runs 15 residues. CDR3 bases: TGTGCCAGCAGCCCCGGGACTAGCGGCCTCAGGGAGCAGTTCTTC. Amino acids: CASSPGTSGLREQFF.

This CDR3 is CASSITSGTDEQYF. The CDR3 DNA is TGTGCCAGTAGTATCACTAGCGGGACCGACGAGCAGTACTTC. The chain couples TRBV19 to TRBJ2-7, with 10 bases matching TRBD2. CDR3 length equals 14 residues. Germline-derived CDR1 and CDR2 are LNHDA and SQIVND (reference sequence). V lost 3 bases to trimming and J lost 5 bases; unmatched junction nucleotides: 4.

The V call is TRBV15, the J call TRBJ2-3; the match to TRBD2 covers 9 bases. Trimming took 4 bases from V and 5 from J; bases not matched to a gene: 7. Germline values: CDR1 LNHNV, CDR2 YYDKDF (reference sequence). The CDR3 covers 15 residues. The CDR3 protein is CATSTGLAGGDTQYF. DNA for the CDR3: TGTGCCACCAGCACGGGACTAGCAGGTGGAGATACGCAGTATTTT.

This clone has just a few counts. The V call is TRBV28, the J call TRBJ1-4; 9 nucleotides match TRBD1. Per germline, CDR1 MDHEN and CDR2 SYDVKM. The V and J ends lost 6 bases and 10 bases, in that order; junction bases with no gene match: 15. The CDR3 length is 16 residues. The CDR3 bases are TGTGCCAGCAGCCCGGCCGGGGGGACAGGGTCCGGAAAACTGTTTTTT. It yields the protein CASSPAGGTGSGKLFF.

V usage is TRBV9 and J usage is TRBJ1-6; 7 nucleotides match TRBD1. The germline gives CDR1 SGDLS, CDR2 YYNGEE. The CDR3 has 14 amino acids. Trimming took 0 bases from V and 10 from J; bases not matched to a gene: 4. The CDR3 here is CASSVARGQSPLHF. CDR3 nucleotides: TGTGCCAGCAGCGTAGCGAGGGGGCAGTCACCCCTCCACTTT.

This clone was seen a few times. V is TRBV9 and J is TRBJ2-1, with 7 positions matching TRBD1. With 3 bases clipped from V and 3 bases from J, the junction kept 3 bases outside the gene matches. Germline loops: CDR1 SGDLS, CDR2 YYNGEE. This CDR3 has 14 residues. CDR3 in DNA: TGTGCCAGCAGCGCTTGGGACAGCTACAATGAGCAGTTCTTC. Translated: CASSAWDSYNEQFF. The full variable domain, its missing parts supplied by reference TRBV9 and TRBJ2-1, is DSGVTQTPKHLITATGQRVTLRCSPRSGDLSVYWYQQSLDQGLQFLIQYYNGEERAKGNILERFSAQQFPDLHSELNLSSLELGDSALYFCASSAWDSYNEQFFGPGTRLTVL.